This entry concerns a single TCR beta chain. Germline-derived CDR1 and CDR2 are SGHVS and FQNEAQ. V gave up 4 bases and J gave up 4 bases; unmatched junction bases: 4. The CDR3 is made up of 15 amino acids. The data derive from a study of blood T cell repertoires in COVID-19. Generated by immunoSEQ multiplex PCR, the TCRdb table keeps only in-frame clones and is missing some. The sample consists of 35,000 or so clones, about nine tenths of them appearing once. The source is a human donor in a cohort sampled during active COVID-19. The chain joins TRBV7-8 to TRBJ1-5; 10 bases fit TRBD1. Input material: peripheral blood. The CDR3 DNA reads TGTGCCAGCAGCTCGAGGACAGGGGGGAATCAGCCCCAGCATTTT. Its translation: CASSSRTGGNQPQHF.